Shown below are 20 T cell receptor beta chains from a single sample sequenced in a study of CD8 T cells in Susac syndrome. An input of about 0.5 to 1 ug of RNA was subjected to reverse transcription using random hexamers. TCRdb reprocessed the immunoSEQ multiplex PCR reads via MiXCR and lists one record per CDR3 protein. Of about 71,000 distinct CDR3 sequences in the sample, over 95% are singletons; the top ten hold 0.095% to 0.13%. The sample consisted of CD4+ T cells from PBMCs. The receptors stem from a human donor with multiple sclerosis.

The genes are TRBV5-1 and TRBJ1-1; 7 bases are shared with TRBD1. Germline V gene lookup returns CDR1 SGHRS and CDR2 YFSETQ. The V gene end was trimmed by 4 bases and the J gene end by 7 bases; junction bases not matched to a gene: 16. The CDR3 is 16 residues long. This CDR3 is CASSPLQGIGGGEAFF. The CDR3 coding sequence is TGCGCCAGCAGCCCCTTACAGGGGATTGGGGGAGGTGAAGCTTTCTTT.

The chain combines TRBV9 with TRBJ2-5, with TRBD2 matching over 7 bases. Germline values: CDR1 SGDLS, CDR2 YYNGEE. There are 16 residues in the CDR3. V was clipped by 2 bases and J by 4 bases; unmatched bases: 11. The CDR3 loop is CASSVDPLRGLETQYF. CDR3 sequence (DNA): TGTGCCAGCAGCGTCGACCCATTGCGGGGGTTAGAGACCCAGTACTTC.

V usage is TRBV20-1 and J usage is TRBJ2-7, with 7 bases matching TRBD1. The CDR3 has 13 residues. From germline, CDR1 is DFQATT and CDR2 SNEGSKA (reference sequence). The junction had 7 bases not matched to a gene; V was cut back by 5 bases and J by 3 bases. CDR3 residues: CSALTGNRYEQYF. The CDR3, as DNA: TGCAGTGCTTTGACAGGGAACCGCTACGAGCAGTACTTC.

This chain links TRBV5-1 with TRBJ1-2; the match to TRBD1 covers 9 bases. V lost 4 bases to trimming and J lost 8 bases; unmatched junction nucleotides: 9. The CDR3 has 14 amino acids. Per the germline V gene, CDR1 is SGHRS and CDR2 is YFSETQ. The CDR3 nucleotides read TGCGCCAGCAGCACAAGACAGGGGGAGCGAGGCTACACCTTC. It encodes CASSTRQGERGYTF.

This chain links TRBV2 with TRBJ2-4, with 7 positions matching TRBD1. The CDR3 runs 13 residues. Germline CDR1 SNHLY, CDR2 FYNNEI. V lost 6 bases, J lost 9 bases, and 8 bases stayed unmatched. The DNA of the CDR3 is TGTGCCAGCAGCCGACAGGGTGGCGGCATTCAGTACTTC. Translated: CASSRQGGGIQYF.

The V gene is TRBV7-9, the J gene TRBJ2-1; 10 bases match TRBD2. Germline lookup yields CDR1 SEHNR and CDR2 FQNEAQ (reference sequence). This CDR3 has 15 amino acids. V shed 0 bases and J 7 bases; nucleotides not matched to a gene: 3. The DNA for the CDR3 is TGTGCCAGCAGCTTAGCAAGCGGGGGGGATAATGAGCAGTTCTTC. Its translation: CASSLASGGDNEQFF.

The J gene is TRBJ2-5, the V gene TRBV12-3 or TRBV12-4, with TRBD2 matching 9 bases. The trim removed 6 bases at V and 1 base at J, leaving 9 bases unmatched. The CDR3 spans 16 residues. This CDR3 reads CASSPRLAAIQETQYF. The CDR3 DNA reads TGTGCCAGCAGCCCCCGACTAGCGGCTATCCAAGAGACCCAGTACTTC.

This clonotype occurred once. This chain joins TRBV7-2 and TRBJ2-2; no reliable D call. Germline V lookup: CDR1 SGHTA, CDR2 FQGNSA. The ends were cut back, 4 bases at V and 6 bases at J, with 12 bases in the middle. This CDR3 comprises 14 residues. CDR3 protein: CASSSQRLAGELFF. CDR3 in DNA: TGTGCCAGCAGCTCCCAACGGTTAGCCGGGGAGCTGTTTTTT.

This clonotype showed up just once. J is TRBJ2-7 and V is TRBV20-1, with D tentatively TRBD2 (7 bases). CDR3 length equals 15 residues. V lost 2 bases and J 5 bases, leaving 19 bases between the germline ends. Germline V gives CDR1 DFQATT, CDR2 SNEGSKA (reference sequence). This chain's CDR3 is CSARSPAGAGNEQYF. Here the CDR3 DNA reads TGCAGTGCTAGATCCCCCGCGGGGGCGGGAAACGAGCAGTACTTC.

The chain carries TRBV19 and TRBJ2-2; D unresolved. The germline gives CDR1 LNHDA, CDR2 SQIVND (reference sequence). The ends were cut back, 10 bases at V and 7 bases at J, with 13 bases in the middle. The CDR3 is made up of 12 amino acids. The CDR3 nucleotides read TGTGCCACGCAGGTTGTTAACGGGGAGCTGTTTTTT. It translates to CATQVVNGELFF.

This chain joins TRBV29-1 and TRBJ2-1; D is ambiguous. CDR1 is SQVTM and CDR2 is ANQGSEA in the germline V gene. The CDR3 runs 11 residues. V gave up 2 bases and J gave up 3 bases, with 2 bases separating them. The CDR3 region is CSVEYYNEQFF. The CDR3 nucleotides are TGCAGCGTTGAATACTACAATGAGCAGTTCTTC.

In this sample, this clonotype turned up a few times. The J gene is TRBJ2-5, the V gene TRBV3-1, with 7 bases matching TRBD1. With 5 bases clipped from V and 3 bases from J, the junction kept 3 bases outside the gene matches. This CDR3 is built from 13 residues. The V gene's germline CDR1 is LGHDT and CDR2 YNNKEL (reference sequence). CDR3 nucleotides: TGTGCCAGCAGCACAGGGACAGAAGAGACCCAGTACTTC. Translated: CASSTGTEETQYF.

The V gene is TRBV27, the J gene TRBJ1-4; D remains ambiguous. Between the trimmed V and J ends, which lost 4 bases and 8 bases, there was a span of 14 bases. The CDR3 has 14 amino acids. The germline V gene has CDR1 MNHEY and CDR2 SMNVEV (reference sequence). As DNA, the CDR3 is TGTGCCAGCAGTTCGATGAAGGTGGGCGAAAAACTGTTTTTT. Translation gives CASSSMKVGEKLFF.

The chain employs TRBV24-1 and TRBJ1-5; tentative D call: TRBD1 (5 bases). V shed 3 bases and J shed 5 bases, with 7 bases lying between them. The length of the CDR3 is 13 residues. Germline CDR1 and CDR2: KGHDR and SFDVKD. CDR3 in amino acids: CATSDGGDQPQHF. The CDR3 DNA reads as TGTGCCACCAGTGATGGGGGGGATCAGCCCCAGCATTTT.

This clonotype was seen more than once but under ten times. The chain couples TRBV12-3 or TRBV12-4 to TRBJ1-6, with TRBD1 identical over 10 bases. This CDR3 is built from 15 residues. The junction had 0 bases not matched to a gene; V was cut back by 1 base and J by 6 bases. The CDR3 sequence is CASSLGTGGNSPLHF. The CDR3 DNA reads as TGTGCCAGCAGTTTAGGGACAGGGGGTAATTCACCCCTCCACTTT.

This clonotype came up once. The V and J genes are TRBV3-1 and TRBJ2-7; TRBD2 is a possible D gene (5 bases). Looked up from germline, CDR1 is LGHDT and CDR2 is YNNKEL (reference sequence). Trimming shortened V by 1 base and J by 4 bases, and 14 bases separated the two germline ends. The CDR3 runs to 15 residues. The chain's CDR3 is CASSQVALGLYEQYF. CDR3 bases: TGTGCCAGCAGCCAAGTTGCACTAGGGCTTTACGAGCAGTACTTC.

This rearrangement joins TRBV5-4 to TRBJ1-2; 8 bases are shared with TRBD1. From germline, CDR1 is SGHNT and CDR2 YYREEE (reference sequence). V lost 3 bases to trimming and J lost 4 bases; unmatched junction nucleotides: 5. The CDR3 contains 14 residues. CDR3 bases: TGTGCCAGCAGCTCACCGGGACAGGCCTATGGCTACACCTTC. Protein product: CASSSPGQAYGYTF.

This clonotype was counted a single time. The gene calls are TRBV29-1 and TRBJ2-3; unclear D gene. Trimming took 3 bases from V and 0 from J, leaving 10 bases between them. The CDR3 has 14 residues. The germline CDR1 and CDR2 sequences are SQVTM and ANQGSEA. CDR3 region: CSVEYAGSTDTQYF. The CDR3 nucleotides are TGCAGCGTTGAGTACGCTGGAAGCACAGATACGCAGTATTTT.

CDR3 sequence reads: CASSSTSGGYEQYF. In DNA form, the CDR3 reads TGTGCCAGCAGCTCTACTAGCGGGGGATACGAGCAGTACTTC. The V gene is TRBV7-2, the J gene TRBJ2-7, with 11 bases matching TRBD2. The CDR3 is 14 residues long. Germline V CDR1 and CDR2: SGHTA, FQGNSA. J lost 4 bases, V lost 4 bases, and 3 bases had no gene match.

The rearrangement joins TRBV20-1 to TRBJ2-7, with 15 nucleotides matching TRBD2. This CDR3 is 14 amino acids long. V lost 5 bases, J lost 2 bases, and 1 base stayed unmatched. Germline V gene lookup returns CDR1 DFQATT and CDR2 SNEGSKA (reference sequence). The CDR3 DNA sequence: TGCAGTGCTGGACTAGCGGGGGGGCCCTACGAGCAGTACTTC. Translating gives CSAGLAGGPYEQYF.